This T cell receptor beta chain was captured by sequencing in a study of a mutant IDH1 vaccine in newly diagnosed glioma. CDR1 SGHRS and CDR2 YFSETQ come from the germline V gene. This CDR3 is built from 13 residues. The V end was cut by 4 bases, the J end by 8 bases, with 12 bases between. A word on this clone: Its target is unknown.

This sample's time point: week 47, end of study. Every vaccination contained 300 ug of the mutant IDH1 20-mer peptide and was paired with topical imiquimod. Here immunoSEQ multiplex PCR was the method, and the copy in TCRdb shows in-frame clones only, minus some. This table holds tens of thousands of clones, around 80% found once. Sample: PBMCs, taken from a glioma patient whose treatment included an IDH1 peptide vaccine. The TCR sequence derives from a man aged 40-49 years with glioma. Some clones in this sample may be carry-over from other donors' samples. V gene TRBV5-1 combines with J gene TRBJ2-2; D remains ambiguous. The CDR3 loop reads CASSPIRTGELFF. The CDR3 DNA sequence: TGCGCCAGCAGCCCGATCAGAACTGGGGAGCTGTTTTTT. Combining the CDR3 with reference TRBV5-1 and TRBJ2-2 gives the whole variable domain KAGVTQTPRYLIKTRGQQVTLSCSPISGHRSVSWYQQTPGQGLQFLFEYFSETQRNKGNFPGRFSGRQFSNSRSEMNVSTLELGDSALYLCASSPIRTGELFFGEGSRLTVL.